The 23 T cell receptor beta chains listed next were all sequenced from one sample in a study of cytomegalovirus exposure and HLA in healthy donors (dated 2017 in TCRdb). Libraries were made using the immunoSEQ multiplex PCR assay. Drawn from immuneACCESS, this table holds only the in-frame rearrangements with V and J called that TCRdb kept. Clones are partly lost; checked studies trace under half to an unresolved V gene and leave the rest unexplained. The table for this sample lists roughly 180,000 clones; approximately 88% of them were counted only once. The ten largest clonotypes hold around 6.7% of the sample. The sequenced sample consisted of PBMCs. The origin of the receptors is a man aged 18 to 29 in good health and CMV-seropositive.

The chain employs TRBV28 and TRBJ2-2, with 7 bases matching TRBD1. CDR3 length: 17 residues. V lost 2 bases and J lost 0; bases outside the gene matches: 6. Germline CDR1 MDHEN, CDR2 SYDVKM. CDR3 amino acids: CASSLLFGTANTGELFF. As DNA, the CDR3 is TGTGCCAGCAGTTTACTGTTCGGGACAGCGAACACCGGGGAGCTGTTTTTT. Full variable domain (missing parts from reference TRBV28 and TRBJ2-2): DVKVTQSSRYLVKRTGEKVFLECVQDMDHENMFWYRQDPGLGLRLIYFSYDVKMKEKGDIPEGYSVSREKKERFSLILESASTNQTSMYLCASSLLFGTANTGELFFGEGSRLTVL.

This rearrangement joins TRBV5-1 to TRBJ2-7; the match to TRBD2 covers 10 bases. CDR1 is SGHRS, CDR2 YFSETQ, per germline. The V segment lost 4 bases and the J segment 3 bases; nucleotides outside the gene matches: 7. This CDR3 spans 15 amino acids. The CDR3 protein is CASSPGTSVYYEQYF. The CDR3 DNA reads as TGCGCCAGCAGCCCGGGGACTAGCGTTTACTACGAGCAGTACTTC.

This rearrangement joins TRBV9 to TRBJ2-1, with 8 bases lining up with TRBD2. Trimming removed 5 bases from V and 8 bases from J; junction bases left unmatched: 9. The CDR3 has 14 amino acids. Germline V gene data show CDR1 as SGDLS and CDR2 as YYNGEE. CDR3 DNA sequence: TGTGCCAGCAGGGCGGGAGGAGCGGGAGATGAGCAGTTCTTC. Its protein product is CASRAGGAGDEQFF. The entire variable domain, with the rest obtained from reference TRBV9 and TRBJ2-1, is as follows: DSGVTQTPKHLITATGQRVTLRCSPRSGDLSVYWYQQSLDQGLQFLIQYYNGEERAKGNILERFSAQQFPDLHSELNLSSLELGDSALYFCASRAGGAGDEQFFGPGTRLTVL.

The chain combines TRBV2 with TRBJ2-5, with 9 bases matching TRBD1. The CDR3 covers 14 residues. The germline V gene encodes CDR1 SNHLY and CDR2 FYNNEI. With 4 bases clipped from V and 4 bases from J, the junction kept 4 bases outside the gene matches. The CDR3 nucleotides are TGTGCCAGCAGTGTGACAGGGGGTGGAGAGACCCAGTACTTC. It yields the protein CASSVTGGGETQYF.

This CDR3 reads CASSGGQQRGRSEKLFF. The CDR3 region has the DNA TGTGCCAGCAGCGGGGGACAACAGCGCGGTAGGAGTGAAAAACTGTTTTTT. The genes are TRBV5-6 and TRBJ1-4; possible D gene TRBD1, 6 bases. The length of the CDR3 is 17 residues. Trimming shortened V by 4 bases and J by 7 bases, and 23 bases separated the two germline ends. Germline CDR1 is SGHDT and CDR2 is YYEEEE.

A remark on this clone: One end of the junction is discordant with germline, which a read error may explain. The gene calls are TRBV5-6 and TRBJ1-3, with D unresolved. This CDR3 has 13 amino acids. Germline CDR1 reads SGHDT; CDR2 reads YYEEEE. The CDR3 protein is CASSLESVNTIYF. CDR3 sequence (DNA): TGTGCCAGCAGCTTGGAATCTGTAAACACCATATATTTT.

The chain links TRBV19 to TRBJ1-5, with 8 positions matching TRBD1. CDR3 length equals 15 residues. After removal of 3 bases from V and 5 bases from J, the junction contained 6 bases not matched to a gene. Germline CDR1 LNHDA, CDR2 SQIVND (reference sequence). CDR3 amino acids: CASSINGQGYQPQHF. CDR3 bases: TGTGCCAGTAGTATTAATGGACAGGGCTATCAGCCCCAGCATTTT.

V gene TRBV7-2 combines with J gene TRBJ1-3; D unclear. The V gene lost 0 bases and the J gene lost 0 bases, with 9 bases spanning the gap. CDR1 and CDR2 from the germline V gene are SGHTA and FQGNSA. The CDR3 length is 16 residues. The CDR3 loop is CASSLAGGRSGNTIYF. The CDR3 nucleotides are TGTGCCAGCAGCTTAGCAGGCGGCCGCTCTGGAAACACCATATATTTT.

The chain joins TRBV6-4 to TRBJ2-1; TRBD2 matches at 10 bases. Germline values: CDR1 MRHNA, CDR2 SNTAGT. The CDR3 has 15 residues. Germline trimming cut 3 bases from V and 6 bases from J; bases unmatched to any gene: 5. CDR3 sequence (DNA): TGTGCCAGCAGTGAGGCTAGCGGGAGTTCCAATGAGCAGTTCTTC. Translation gives CASSEASGSSNEQFF.

V usage is TRBV29-1 and J usage is TRBJ2-3; D remains unclear. Germline lookup yields CDR1 SQVTM and CDR2 ANQGSEA. Trimming left V 3 bases short and J 6 bases short, with 10 bases between. The CDR3 covers 12 residues. CDR3 sequence reads: CSVDLSRDTQYF. The CDR3, as DNA: TGCAGCGTTGATTTGTCCCGGGATACGCAGTATTTT.

The chain links TRBV7-2 to TRBJ2-7; D might be TRBD2 (6 bases). There are 12 residues in the CDR3. Germline V gene sequence: CDR1 SGHTA, CDR2 FQGNSA. V lost 5 bases and J lost 5, with 10 bases in between. CDR3 coding DNA: TGTGCCAGCAGCGTGGGAGGCAACGAGCAGTACTTC. Its translation: CASSVGGNEQYF.

The V gene is TRBV25-1, the J gene TRBJ1-2; 7 bases match TRBD1. Germline trimming cut 4 bases from V and 5 bases from J; bases unmatched to any gene: 7. Germline CDR1 reads MGHDK; CDR2 reads SYGVNS. CDR3 length: 14 amino acids. The CDR3 sequence is CASSGDDRVYGYTF. CDR3 DNA sequence: TGTGCCAGCAGTGGGGACGACAGGGTTTATGGCTACACCTTC.

This clone was counted once. The chain couples TRBV15 to TRBJ2-5, with 9 bases that match TRBD1. J gave up 4 bases and V 3 bases, and 6 bases lay outside the gene matches. This CDR3 is built from 15 residues. Looked up from germline, CDR1 is LNHNV and CDR2 is YYDKDF (reference sequence). The CDR3 protein is CATSRPGQGVETQYF. The CDR3 DNA reads as TGTGCCACCAGCAGGCCGGGACAGGGTGTAGAGACCCAGTACTTC.

The chain joins TRBV9 to TRBJ2-2, with 8 bases lining up with TRBD2. The V gene's germline CDR1 is SGDLS and CDR2 YYNGEE. The junction had 5 bases not matched to a gene; V was cut back by 3 bases and J by 7 bases. This CDR3 spans 14 amino acids. CDR3 bases: TGTGCCAGCAGCGCGACTAGCGCTGACGGGGAGCTGTTTTTT. Translation gives CASSATSADGELFF.

The table lists this clone with a count of one. V is TRBV5-6 and J is TRBJ1-2, with D unclear. The length of the CDR3 is 13 residues. Germline-derived CDR1 and CDR2 are SGHDT and YYEEEE. Between the trimmed V and J ends, which lost 1 base and 2 bases, there was a span of 6 bases. DNA for the CDR3: TGTGCCAGCAGCTTGTCTCAGAACTATGGCTACACCTTC. It codes for CASSLSQNYGYTF.

This clone was seen once. The chain recombines TRBV25-1 with TRBJ2-5, with 11 bases identical to TRBD2. Looked up from germline, CDR1 is MGHDK and CDR2 is SYGVNS. There are 16 residues in the CDR3. With V trimmed by 6 bases and J by 5 bases, 11 bases remained unmatched. The CDR3: CASSRGSGRAGETQYF. In DNA, the CDR3 is TGTGCCAGCAGCCGGGGTAGCGGGAGGGCCGGGGAGACCCAGTACTTC.

This clone was observed a single time. The rearrangement links TRBV7-2 to TRBJ1-2; D unclear. V was clipped by 5 bases and J by 5 bases, with 12 bases between them. Germline lookup yields CDR1 SGHTA and CDR2 FQGNSA. CDR3 length: 13 amino acids. In nucleotides, the CDR3 is TGTGCCAGCAGCGCCCGGGGAGGGTATGGCTACACCTTC. This encodes CASSARGGYGYTF.

The V call is TRBV27, the J call TRBJ2-3, with 8 bases lining up with TRBD2. CDR1 and CDR2 (germline): MNHEY, SMNVEV (reference sequence). The CDR3 is made up of 16 amino acids. Germline trimming cut 4 bases from V and 2 bases from J; bases unmatched to any gene: 8. The CDR3 DNA reads as TGTGCCAGCAGTTGGAGGGGGACTAGTCCCACAGATACGCAGTATTTT. It encodes CASSWRGTSPTDTQYF.

Here the CDR3 DNA reads TGTGCCAGCAGCTTTAAGGGGGCGGGGGAGACCCAGTACTTC. Residues: CASSFKGAGETQYF. The J gene is TRBJ2-5, the V gene TRBV5-6, with D possibly matching TRBD1 (7 bases). The length of the CDR3 is 14 residues. Between the trimmed V and J ends, which lost 2 bases and 5 bases, there was a span of 13 bases. Germline V lookup: CDR1 SGHDT, CDR2 YYEEEE.

The chain recombines TRBV9 with TRBJ2-5; TRBD2 matches at 7 bases. This CDR3 region has 16 residues. CDR1 is SGDLS and CDR2 is YYNGEE in the germline V gene. J lost 5 bases, V lost 0 bases, and 10 bases had no gene match. CDR3 sequence: CASSVGGAGTTETQYF. The DNA for the CDR3 is TGTGCCAGCAGCGTAGGAGGAGCGGGGACGACGGAGACCCAGTACTTC.

This rearrangement joins TRBV18 to TRBJ2-7, with 7 positions matching TRBD2. V was clipped by 3 bases and J by 4 bases; unmatched bases: 9. The germline CDR1 and CDR2 sequences are KGHSH and LQKENI. This CDR3 is built from 15 residues. For the CDR3, the DNA is TGTGCCAGCTCACCGCCTAGCGGTAGTTGGTACGAGCAGTACTTC. This gives the protein CASSPPSGSWYEQYF.

This chain uses TRBV10-3 with TRBJ2-7; 11 nucleotides line up with TRBD2. CDR3 length: 16 amino acids. J lost 4 bases, V lost 2 bases, and 7 bases had no gene match. The germline gives CDR1 ENHRY, CDR2 SYGVKD. The CDR3 bases are TGTGCCATCAGTGAGGGGCTAGCGGGAGGCCAATACGAGCAGTACTTC. It specifies CAISEGLAGGQYEQYF.

This chain uses TRBV5-1 with TRBJ2-6; 11 bases line up with TRBD2. Germline assignment: CDR1 SGHRS and CDR2 YFSETQ. The ends lost 0 bases at V and 0 bases at J; junction bases unmatched: 8. The CDR3 sequence is 20 residues long. Here the CDR3 reads CASSLAPGLADLSGANVLTF. DNA for the CDR3: TGCGCCAGCAGCTTGGCGCCGGGACTAGCGGACCTCTCTGGGGCCAACGTCCTGACTTTC.